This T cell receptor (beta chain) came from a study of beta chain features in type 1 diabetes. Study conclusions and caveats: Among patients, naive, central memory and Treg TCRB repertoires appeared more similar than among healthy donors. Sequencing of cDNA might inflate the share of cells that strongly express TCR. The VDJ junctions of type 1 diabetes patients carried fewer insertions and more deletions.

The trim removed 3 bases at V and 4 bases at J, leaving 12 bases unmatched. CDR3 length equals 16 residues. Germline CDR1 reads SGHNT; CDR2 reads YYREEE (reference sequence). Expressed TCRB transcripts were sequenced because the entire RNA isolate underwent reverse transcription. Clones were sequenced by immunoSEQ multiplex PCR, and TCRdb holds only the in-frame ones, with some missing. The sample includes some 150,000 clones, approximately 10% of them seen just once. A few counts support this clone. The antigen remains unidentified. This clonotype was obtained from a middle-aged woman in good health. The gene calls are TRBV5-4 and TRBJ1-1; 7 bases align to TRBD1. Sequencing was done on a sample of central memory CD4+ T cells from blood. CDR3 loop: CASSSFRDSLGTEAFF. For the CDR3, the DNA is TGTGCCAGCAGCTCGTTCCGGGACAGTCTAGGCACTGAAGCTTTCTTT.